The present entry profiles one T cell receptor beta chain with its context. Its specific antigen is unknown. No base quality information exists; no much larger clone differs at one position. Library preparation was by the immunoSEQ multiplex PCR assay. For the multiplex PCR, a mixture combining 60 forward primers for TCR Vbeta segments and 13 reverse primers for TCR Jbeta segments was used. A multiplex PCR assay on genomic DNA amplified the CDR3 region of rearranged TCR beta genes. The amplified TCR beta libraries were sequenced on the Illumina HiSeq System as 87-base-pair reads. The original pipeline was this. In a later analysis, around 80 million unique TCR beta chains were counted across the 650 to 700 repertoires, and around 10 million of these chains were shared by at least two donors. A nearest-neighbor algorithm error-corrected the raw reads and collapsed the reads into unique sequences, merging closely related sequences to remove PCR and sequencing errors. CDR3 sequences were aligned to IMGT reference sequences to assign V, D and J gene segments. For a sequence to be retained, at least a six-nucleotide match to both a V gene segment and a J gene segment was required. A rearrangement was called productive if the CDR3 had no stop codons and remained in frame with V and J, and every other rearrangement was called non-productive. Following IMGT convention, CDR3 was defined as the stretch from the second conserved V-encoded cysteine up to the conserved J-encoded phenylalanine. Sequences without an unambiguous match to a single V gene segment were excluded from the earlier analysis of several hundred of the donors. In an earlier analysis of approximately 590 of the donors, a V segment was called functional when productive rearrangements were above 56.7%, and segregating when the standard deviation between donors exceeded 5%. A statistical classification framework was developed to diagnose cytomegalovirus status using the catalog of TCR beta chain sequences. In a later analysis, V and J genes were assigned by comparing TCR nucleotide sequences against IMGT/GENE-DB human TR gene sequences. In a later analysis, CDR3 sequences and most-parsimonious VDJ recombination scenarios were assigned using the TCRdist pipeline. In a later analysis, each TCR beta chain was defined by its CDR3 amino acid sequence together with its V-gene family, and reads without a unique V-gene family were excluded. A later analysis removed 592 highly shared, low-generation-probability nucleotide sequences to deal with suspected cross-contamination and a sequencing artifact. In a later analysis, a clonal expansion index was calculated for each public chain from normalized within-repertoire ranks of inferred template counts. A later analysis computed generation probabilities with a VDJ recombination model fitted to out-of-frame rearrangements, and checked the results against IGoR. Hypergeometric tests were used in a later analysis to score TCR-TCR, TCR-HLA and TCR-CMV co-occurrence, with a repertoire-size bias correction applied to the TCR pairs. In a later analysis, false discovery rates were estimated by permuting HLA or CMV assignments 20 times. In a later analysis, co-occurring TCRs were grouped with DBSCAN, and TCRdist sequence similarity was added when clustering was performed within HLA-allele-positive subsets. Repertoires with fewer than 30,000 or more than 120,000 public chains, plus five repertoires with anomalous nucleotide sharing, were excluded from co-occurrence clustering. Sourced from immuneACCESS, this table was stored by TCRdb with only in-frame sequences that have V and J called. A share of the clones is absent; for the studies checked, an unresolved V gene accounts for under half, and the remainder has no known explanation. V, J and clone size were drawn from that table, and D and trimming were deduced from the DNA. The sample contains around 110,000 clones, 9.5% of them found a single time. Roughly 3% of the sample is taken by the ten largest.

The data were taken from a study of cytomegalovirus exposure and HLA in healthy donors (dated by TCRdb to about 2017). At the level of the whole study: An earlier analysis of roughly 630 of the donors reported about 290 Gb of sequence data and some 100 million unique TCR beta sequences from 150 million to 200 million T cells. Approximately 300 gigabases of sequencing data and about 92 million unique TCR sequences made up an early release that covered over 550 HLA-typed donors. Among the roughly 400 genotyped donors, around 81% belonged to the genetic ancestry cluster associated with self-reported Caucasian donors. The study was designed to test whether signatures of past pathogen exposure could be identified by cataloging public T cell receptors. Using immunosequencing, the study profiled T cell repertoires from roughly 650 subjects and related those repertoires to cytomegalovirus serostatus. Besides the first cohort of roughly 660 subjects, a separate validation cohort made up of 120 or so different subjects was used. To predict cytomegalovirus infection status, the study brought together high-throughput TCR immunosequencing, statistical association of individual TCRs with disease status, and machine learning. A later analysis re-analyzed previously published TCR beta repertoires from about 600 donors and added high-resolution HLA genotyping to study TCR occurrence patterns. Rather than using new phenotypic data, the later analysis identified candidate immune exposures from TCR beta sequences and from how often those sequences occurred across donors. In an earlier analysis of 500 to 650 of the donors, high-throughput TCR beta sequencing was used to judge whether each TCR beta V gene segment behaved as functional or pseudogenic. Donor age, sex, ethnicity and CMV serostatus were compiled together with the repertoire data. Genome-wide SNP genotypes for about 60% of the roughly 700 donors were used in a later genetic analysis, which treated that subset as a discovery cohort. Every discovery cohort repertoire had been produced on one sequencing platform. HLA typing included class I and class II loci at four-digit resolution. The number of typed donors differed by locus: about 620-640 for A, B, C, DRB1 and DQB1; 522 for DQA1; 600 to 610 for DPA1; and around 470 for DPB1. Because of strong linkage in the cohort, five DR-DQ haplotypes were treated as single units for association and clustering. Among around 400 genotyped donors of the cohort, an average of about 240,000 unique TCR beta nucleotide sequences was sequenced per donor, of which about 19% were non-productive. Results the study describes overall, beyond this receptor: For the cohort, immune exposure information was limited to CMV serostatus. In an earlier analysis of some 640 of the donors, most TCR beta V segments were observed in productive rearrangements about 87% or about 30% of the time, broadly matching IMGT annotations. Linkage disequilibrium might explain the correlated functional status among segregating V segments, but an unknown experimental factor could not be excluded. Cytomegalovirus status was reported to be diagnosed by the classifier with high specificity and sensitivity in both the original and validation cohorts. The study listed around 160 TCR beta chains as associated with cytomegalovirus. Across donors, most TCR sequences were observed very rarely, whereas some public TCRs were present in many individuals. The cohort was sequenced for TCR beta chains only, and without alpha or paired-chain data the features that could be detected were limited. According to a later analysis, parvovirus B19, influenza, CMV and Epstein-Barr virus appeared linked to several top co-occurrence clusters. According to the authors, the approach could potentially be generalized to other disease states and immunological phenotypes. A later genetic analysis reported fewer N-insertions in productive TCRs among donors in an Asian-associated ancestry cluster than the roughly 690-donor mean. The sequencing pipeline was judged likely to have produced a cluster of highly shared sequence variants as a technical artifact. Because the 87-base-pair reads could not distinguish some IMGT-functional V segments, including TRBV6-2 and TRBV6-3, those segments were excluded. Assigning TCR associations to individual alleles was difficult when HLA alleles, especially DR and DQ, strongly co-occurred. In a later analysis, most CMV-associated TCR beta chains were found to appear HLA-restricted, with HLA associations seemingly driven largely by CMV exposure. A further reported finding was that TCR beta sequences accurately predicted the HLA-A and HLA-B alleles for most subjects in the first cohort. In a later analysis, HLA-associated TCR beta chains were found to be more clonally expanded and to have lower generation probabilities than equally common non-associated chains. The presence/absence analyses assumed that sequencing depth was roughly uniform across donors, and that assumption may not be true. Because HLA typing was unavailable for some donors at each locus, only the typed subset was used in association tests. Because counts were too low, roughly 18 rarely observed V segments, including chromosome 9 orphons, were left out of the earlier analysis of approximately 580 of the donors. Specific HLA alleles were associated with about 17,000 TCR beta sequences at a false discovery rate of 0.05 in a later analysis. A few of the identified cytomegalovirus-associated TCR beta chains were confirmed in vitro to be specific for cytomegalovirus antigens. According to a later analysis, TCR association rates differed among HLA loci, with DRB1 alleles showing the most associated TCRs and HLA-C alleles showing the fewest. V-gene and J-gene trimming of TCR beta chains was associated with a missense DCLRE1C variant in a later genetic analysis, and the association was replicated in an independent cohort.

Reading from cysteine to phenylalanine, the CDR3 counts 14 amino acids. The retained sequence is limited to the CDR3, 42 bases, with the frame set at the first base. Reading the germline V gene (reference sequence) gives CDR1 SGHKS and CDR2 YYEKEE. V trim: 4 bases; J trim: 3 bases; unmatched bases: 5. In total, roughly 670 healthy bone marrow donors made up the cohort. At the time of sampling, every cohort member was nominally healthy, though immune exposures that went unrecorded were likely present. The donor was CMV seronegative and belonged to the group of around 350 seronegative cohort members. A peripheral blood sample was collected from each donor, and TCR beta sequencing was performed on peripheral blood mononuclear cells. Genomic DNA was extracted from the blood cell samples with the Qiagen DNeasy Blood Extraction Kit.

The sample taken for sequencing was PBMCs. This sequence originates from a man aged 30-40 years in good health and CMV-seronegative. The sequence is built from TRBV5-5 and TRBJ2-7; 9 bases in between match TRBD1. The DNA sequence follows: TGTGCCAGCAGCGGGGGACAGGGTTTCTACGAGCAGTACTTC. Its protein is CASSGGQGFYEQYF.